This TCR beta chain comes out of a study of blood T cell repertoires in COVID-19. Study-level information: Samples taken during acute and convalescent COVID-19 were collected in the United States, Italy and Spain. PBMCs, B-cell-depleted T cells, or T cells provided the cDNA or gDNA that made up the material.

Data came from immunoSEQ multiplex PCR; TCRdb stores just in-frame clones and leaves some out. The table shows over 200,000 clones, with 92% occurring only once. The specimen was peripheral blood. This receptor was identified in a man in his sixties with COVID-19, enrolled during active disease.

Here the CDR3 DNA reads TGTGCCAGCAGAGGGACTGCAACCTACGAGCAGTACTTC. This gives the protein CASRGTATYEQYF. V gene TRBV27 combines with J gene TRBJ2-7, with D possibly TRBD2 on 6 matching bases. The CDR3 has 13 amino acids. V lost 6 bases to trimming and J lost 2 bases, with 11 bases between them. Per the germline V gene, CDR1 is MNHEY and CDR2 is SMNVEV (reference sequence).